Following are 27 T cell receptor beta chains from one sample sequenced in a study of blood T cell repertoires in COVID-19. Clones were sequenced by immunoSEQ multiplex PCR, and TCRdb holds only the in-frame ones, with some missing. The sample consists of under 200,000 clones, 70% to 90% of them appearing once. The specimen was peripheral blood. These receptors came from a woman aged 60-70 years with COVID-19, enrolled during active disease.

The count of this clone is one. V gene TRBV5-5 combines with J gene TRBJ2-5; 7 nucleotides agree with TRBD1. The CDR3 length is 15 residues. With V trimmed by 4 bases and J by 0 bases, 6 bases remained unmatched. CDR1 SGHKS and CDR2 YYEKEE come from the germline V gene (reference sequence). CDR3 loop: CASSNRGSYQETQYF. CDR3 nucleotide sequence: TGTGCCAGCAGCAACAGGGGCTCGTACCAAGAGACCCAGTACTTC.

This chain uses TRBV5-6 with TRBJ1-4; 12 nucleotides line up with TRBD1. CDR3 size: 15 residues. From germline, CDR1 is SGHDT and CDR2 YYEEEE. Trimming cost V 2 bases and J 7 bases; bases outside gene matches: 3. The CDR3 DNA reads TGTGCCAGCAGCTTTCAGGGACAGGGGGCTGAAAAACTGTTTTTT. It specifies CASSFQGQGAEKLFF. The full variable domain, its missing parts supplied by reference TRBV5-6 and TRBJ1-4, is DAGVTQSPTHLIKTRGQQVTLRCSPKSGHDTVSWYQQALGQGPQFIFQYYEEEERQRGNFPDRFSGHQFPNYSSELNVNALLLGDSALYLCASSFQGQGAEKLFFGSGTQLSVL.

V is TRBV10-2 and J is TRBJ2-1; TRBD2 might be the D (6 bases). Per germline, CDR1 WSHSY and CDR2 SAAADI. This CDR3 has 14 residues. Trimming stripped 3 bases from V and 4 bases from J, with 10 bases between. The CDR3 reads CASSDSGRYNEQFF. CDR3 in DNA: TGCGCCAGCAGTGATAGCGGAAGATACAATGAGCAGTTCTTC.

The chain joins TRBV14 to TRBJ2-1; TRBD1 aligns across 8 bases. The CDR3 length is 18 residues. Germline assignment: CDR1 SGHDN and CDR2 FVKESK. V was clipped by 2 bases and J by 1 base; unmatched bases: 10. For the CDR3, the DNA is TGTGCCAGCAGCCAATACCCCGGACAGGGTGGGTCCTACAATGAGCAGTTCTTC. Translated, it gives CASSQYPGQGGSYNEQFF. The full variable domain, completed using reference TRBV14 and TRBJ2-1, is EAGVTQFPSHSVIEKGQTVTLRCDPISGHDNLYWYRRVMGKEIKFLLHFVKESKQDESGMPNNRFLAERTGGTYSTLKVQPAELEDSGVYFCASSQYPGQGGSYNEQFFGPGTRLTVL.

The genes are TRBV29-1 and TRBJ2-1, with 9 positions matching TRBD2. The germline gives CDR1 SQVTM, CDR2 ANQGSEA. V lost 2 bases and J lost 0; bases outside the gene matches: 5. The CDR3 extends over 16 amino acids. For the CDR3, the DNA is TGCAGCGTTGAACCCTCTAGCGGGGTCTCCTACAATGAGCAGTTCTTC. Translation gives CSVEPSSGVSYNEQFF.

The chain uses TRBV11-1 and TRBJ1-1; 8 positions agree with TRBD1. The germline V gene has CDR1 SGHAT and CDR2 FQDESV (reference sequence). Trimming removed 6 bases from V and 1 base from J; junction bases left unmatched: 4. The CDR3 is 14 residues long. The CDR3 here is CASRRDRTNTEAFF. CDR3 DNA sequence: TGTGCCAGCAGACGGGACAGGACGAACACTGAAGCTTTCTTT.

The V and J genes are TRBV7-6 and TRBJ2-2; maybe TRBD1 (5 bases). The CDR3 spans 15 residues. The germline V gene has CDR1 SGHVS and CDR2 FNYEAQ. V shed 6 bases and J shed 6 bases, with 17 bases lying between them. Here the CDR3 reads CASSSRTSRPGELFF. The CDR3 DNA reads as TGTGCCAGCAGTTCTAGGACATCACGACCCGGGGAGCTGTTTTTT.

This chain connects TRBV18 to TRBJ2-1, with D possibly TRBD1 on 7 matching bases. Looked up from germline, CDR1 is KGHSH and CDR2 is LQKENI. V was trimmed by 1 base and J by 3 bases, leaving 13 bases between them. The CDR3 has 16 residues. CDR3 nucleotides: TGTGCCAGCTCACCACAGCCAGGGGGGAACTACAATGAGCAGTTCTTC. Translation gives CASSPQPGGNYNEQFF.

The rearrangement uses TRBV27 and TRBJ2-2; D is uncertain. CDR1 is MNHEY and CDR2 is SMNVEV in the germline V gene (reference sequence). The CDR3 runs 14 residues. V dropped 5 bases and J dropped 7 bases, with 14 bases sitting between them. The CDR3 DNA follows: TGTGCCAGCAGTCCCTCGCCCATCGGCGGGGAGCTGTTTTTT. The encoded protein is CASSPSPIGGELFF.

The V call is TRBV19, the J call TRBJ2-4; 7 nucleotides agree with TRBD2. This CDR3 spans 13 amino acids. Germline CDR1 is LNHDA and CDR2 is SQIVND (reference sequence). V was clipped by 9 bases and J by 0 bases; unmatched bases: 2. The CDR3 loop reads CASGGIAKNIQYF. CDR3 sequence (DNA): TGTGCCAGCGGGGGGATAGCCAAAAACATTCAGTACTTC.

The chain joins TRBV11-2 to TRBJ1-1; D unresolved. The germline gives CDR1 SGHAT, CDR2 FQNNGV. Trimming cost V 0 bases and J 1 base, with 9 bases left between them. The CDR3 loop spans 15 amino acids. CDR3 protein: CASSLDRSRNTEAFF. CDR3 DNA: TGTGCCAGCAGCTTAGATAGGAGTCGGAACACTGAAGCTTTCTTT. The whole variable domain, remainder taken from reference TRBV11-2 and TRBJ1-1, is EAGVAQSPRYKIIEKRQSVAFWCNPISGHATLYWYQQILGQGPKLLIQFQNNGVVDDSQLPKDRFSAERLKGVDSTLKIQPAKLEDSAVYLCASSLDRSRNTEAFFGQGTRLTVV.

CDR3 residues: CASSYGQTEGYTF. The CDR3 region has the DNA TGTGCCAGCAGTTACGGGCAAACAGAAGGCTACACCTTC. The chain couples TRBV6-6 to TRBJ1-2; no definite D call. The CDR3 has 13 residues. CDR1 MNHNY and CDR2 SVGAGI come from the germline V gene (reference sequence). Trimming left V 2 bases short and J 8 bases short, with 12 bases between.

The J gene is TRBJ2-2, the V gene TRBV7-2, with 8 bases matching TRBD1. Germline-derived CDR1 and CDR2 are SGHTA and FQGNSA. The CDR3 has 14 residues. Trimming cost V 6 bases and J 8 bases; bases outside gene matches: 8. The CDR3 region has the DNA TGTGCCAGCAGGAAGGACAGGGTTAAGGGGGAGCTGTTTTTT. Its protein product is CASRKDRVKGELFF.

The rearrangement links TRBV27 to TRBJ2-5, with 13 bases fitting TRBD2. CDR3 size: 15 residues. V lost 5 bases to trimming and J lost 3 bases; unmatched junction nucleotides: 3. Germline CDR1 MNHEY, CDR2 SMNVEV (reference sequence). In DNA, the CDR3 is TGTGCCAGCAGTCAGACTAGCGGGAGGAAAGAGACCCAGTACTTC. It encodes CASSQTSGRKETQYF.

The V gene is TRBV10-3, the J gene TRBJ1-5; D is unclear. V lost 2 bases to trimming and J lost 5 bases, with 13 bases between them. This CDR3 is 15 amino acids long. The germline V gene encodes CDR1 ENHRY and CDR2 SYGVKD. The CDR3 coding sequence is TGTGCCATCAGTGAGGGGCCCAACCGAGATCAGCCCCAGCATTTT. As protein: CAISEGPNRDQPQHF.

The chain has TRBV11-2 and TRBJ2-3; 8 bases map to TRBD2. Germline-derived CDR1 and CDR2 are SGHAT and FQNNGV. CDR3 size: 15 residues. V trimming: 4 bases; J trimming: 4 bases; junction bases outside the gene matches: 7. The CDR3, as DNA: TGTGCCAGCAGCTCCTTAGCGGGGCCCCCAGATACGCAGTATTTT. This codes for CASSSLAGPPDTQYF.

There are a few counts of this clone. This chain links TRBV5-6 with TRBJ1-1; 9 bases align to TRBD1. Germline trimming cut 3 bases from V and 6 bases from J; bases unmatched to any gene: 18. The CDR3 is 18 amino acids. Germline V gives CDR1 SGHDT, CDR2 YYEEEE. DNA of the CDR3: TGTGCCAGCAGCTCCGGGACAGGGCAAGGTTGGGCTTCTGCTGAAGCTTTCTTT. Translated: CASSSGTGQGWASAEAFF.

The chain employs TRBV18 and TRBJ1-1; 7 bases match TRBD1. Trimming cost V 6 bases and J 1 base; bases outside gene matches: 5. Germline values: CDR1 KGHSH, CDR2 LQKENI. This CDR3 is built from 14 residues. CDR3 nucleotide sequence: TGTGCCAGCTCCCCGGGACAGTGGAACACTGAAGCTTTCTTT. Protein: CASSPGQWNTEAFF.

This clone was seen just once. The rearrangement uses TRBV9 and TRBJ2-7; TRBD1 matches at 8 bases. V dropped 0 bases and J dropped 5; count of bases not matched to a gene: 7. Germline-derived CDR1 and CDR2 are SGDLS and YYNGEE. This CDR3 contains 15 residues. The CDR3 DNA reads TGTGCCAGCAGCGTAGGAAGGACAGGGCAACACGAGCAGTACTTC. Translating gives CASSVGRTGQHEQYF.

J is TRBJ2-2 and V is TRBV19, with TRBD2 identical over 7 bases. Germline CDR1 and CDR2: LNHDA and SQIVND (reference sequence). The CDR3 covers 19 residues. The V gene end was trimmed by 9 bases and the J gene end by 2 bases; junction bases not matched to a gene: 21. In DNA form, the CDR3 reads TGTGCCAGCGCTTCTCTCTTCGGGGGAGGGCCCAAAAACACCGGGGAGCTGTTTTTT. It is translated as CASASLFGGGPKNTGELFF.

This chain links TRBV9 with TRBJ1-1, with unresolved D. The germline V gene has CDR1 SGDLS and CDR2 YYNGEE. The CDR3 sequence is 14 residues long. V was cut by 0 bases and J by 2 bases, with 8 bases left in between. The CDR3 reads CASSVGQFNTEAFF. CDR3 nucleotide sequence: TGTGCCAGCAGCGTAGGTCAGTTTAACACTGAAGCTTTCTTT.

This clone was seen a handful of times. The J gene is TRBJ1-1, the V gene TRBV7-2; D gene uncertain. Per the germline V gene, CDR1 is SGHTA and CDR2 is FQGNSA. Trimming cost V 8 bases and J 2 bases, with 15 bases left between them. CDR3 length equals 14 residues. DNA for the CDR3: TGTGCCAGCTATAAGAGCCCCGTTAACACTGAAGCTTTCTTT. Amino acids: CASYKSPVNTEAFF. Full variable domain (missing parts from reference TRBV7-2 and TRBJ1-1): GAGVSQSPSNKVTEKGKDVELRCDPISGHTALYWYRQSLGQGLEFLIYFQGNSAPDKSGLPSDRFSAERTGGSVSTLTIQRTQQEDSAVYLCASYKSPVNTEAFFGQGTRLTVV.

The rearrangement joins TRBV9 to TRBJ1-4, with no clear D. Germline-derived CDR1 and CDR2 are SGDLS and YYNGEE. CDR3 size: 15 residues. Trimming pared 3 bases from V and 3 bases from J, leaving 12 bases between. The CDR3 DNA reads as TGTGCCAGCAGCGGAGCAGGCGGGCCTAATGAAAAACTGTTTTTT. Translating it yields CASSGAGGPNEKLFF. The entire variable domain, with the rest obtained from reference TRBV9 and TRBJ1-4, is as follows: DSGVTQTPKHLITATGQRVTLRCSPRSGDLSVYWYQQSLDQGLQFLIQYYNGEERAKGNILERFSAQQFPDLHSELNLSSLELGDSALYFCASSGAGGPNEKLFFGSGTQLSVL.

The chain joins TRBV24-1 to TRBJ1-6, with D unresolved. Germline assignment: CDR1 KGHDR and CDR2 SFDVKD. The CDR3 has 14 residues. V lost 5 bases to trimming and J lost 8 bases, with 12 bases between them. Written as DNA, the CDR3 is TGTGCCACCAGTGGTACGGGAGGTGATTCACCCCTCCACTTT. Protein sequence: CATSGTGGDSPLHF.

The V gene is TRBV21-1, the J gene TRBJ1-1; the table's TRBD1 call for D was not verified on the DNA. TRBV21-1 is listed as a pseudogene. This CDR3 contains 17 residues. CDR3 DNA sequence: TGTGCCAGCCCTCTCCCCCCCCGACAGGGCGGCAAAACTGAAGCTTTCTTT. Translated: CASPLPPRQGGKTEAFF.

The chain carries TRBV6-5 and TRBJ2-3, with D tentatively TRBD2 (5 bases). V was trimmed by 5 bases and J by 9 bases, leaving 18 bases between them. Germline lookup yields CDR1 MNHEY and CDR2 SVGAGI. This CDR3 spans 14 amino acids. The CDR3 DNA sequence: TGTGCCAGCAGTCTCGAGGCGGGCGGCGAGACGCAGTATTTT. Its translation: CASSLEAGGETQYF.

This rearrangement joins TRBV10-3 to TRBJ2-4; 9 bases are a match to TRBD2. The V and J ends lost 3 bases and 4 bases, in that order; junction bases with no gene match: 7. From germline, CDR1 is ENHRY and CDR2 SYGVKD. The CDR3 is 16 amino acids. The CDR3 protein is CAISEGREGRKNIQYF. Written as DNA, the CDR3 is TGTGCCATCAGTGAAGGGCGGGAGGGCCGTAAAAACATTCAGTACTTC.